The source of this T cell receptor (beta chain) is a study of OX40 agonist ivuxolimab in advanced cancers. Turning to the study itself: An agonistic anti-OX40 (CD134) antibody, ivuxolimab, was used to treat the patients. Intravenous ivuxolimab was administered to patients every 2 weeks at 0.01 to 10 mg/kg. Study results and caveats: Researchers report that CD8+ T cells had, on average, more expanded clones than CD4+.

Method: immunoSEQ multiplex PCR; TCRdb's copy keeps in-frame clones and lacks some. Among about 56,000 clones listed, roughly 82% were seen once. This clone was found a few times. What it recognizes is unknown. Baseline, cycle 4 day 1, and cycle 7 day 1 were the blood sampling points. This CDR3 is 13 amino acids long. The V gene's germline CDR1 is SGHRS and CDR2 YFSETQ. Trimming left V 4 bases short and J 5 bases short, with 10 bases between. The receptor comes from an adult with an advanced solid tumor such as melanoma, head and neck, liver or kidney cancer. The chain uses TRBV5-1 and TRBJ2-1; D is tentatively TRBD1 or TRBD2 (5 bases each). The source was CD4+ or CD8+ T cells sorted from blood, collected in a trial of the OX40 agonist ivuxolimab. CDR3 DNA: TGCGCCAGCAGCCGGGACGGAAACAATGAGCAGTTCTTC. Translated: CASSRDGNNEQFF.